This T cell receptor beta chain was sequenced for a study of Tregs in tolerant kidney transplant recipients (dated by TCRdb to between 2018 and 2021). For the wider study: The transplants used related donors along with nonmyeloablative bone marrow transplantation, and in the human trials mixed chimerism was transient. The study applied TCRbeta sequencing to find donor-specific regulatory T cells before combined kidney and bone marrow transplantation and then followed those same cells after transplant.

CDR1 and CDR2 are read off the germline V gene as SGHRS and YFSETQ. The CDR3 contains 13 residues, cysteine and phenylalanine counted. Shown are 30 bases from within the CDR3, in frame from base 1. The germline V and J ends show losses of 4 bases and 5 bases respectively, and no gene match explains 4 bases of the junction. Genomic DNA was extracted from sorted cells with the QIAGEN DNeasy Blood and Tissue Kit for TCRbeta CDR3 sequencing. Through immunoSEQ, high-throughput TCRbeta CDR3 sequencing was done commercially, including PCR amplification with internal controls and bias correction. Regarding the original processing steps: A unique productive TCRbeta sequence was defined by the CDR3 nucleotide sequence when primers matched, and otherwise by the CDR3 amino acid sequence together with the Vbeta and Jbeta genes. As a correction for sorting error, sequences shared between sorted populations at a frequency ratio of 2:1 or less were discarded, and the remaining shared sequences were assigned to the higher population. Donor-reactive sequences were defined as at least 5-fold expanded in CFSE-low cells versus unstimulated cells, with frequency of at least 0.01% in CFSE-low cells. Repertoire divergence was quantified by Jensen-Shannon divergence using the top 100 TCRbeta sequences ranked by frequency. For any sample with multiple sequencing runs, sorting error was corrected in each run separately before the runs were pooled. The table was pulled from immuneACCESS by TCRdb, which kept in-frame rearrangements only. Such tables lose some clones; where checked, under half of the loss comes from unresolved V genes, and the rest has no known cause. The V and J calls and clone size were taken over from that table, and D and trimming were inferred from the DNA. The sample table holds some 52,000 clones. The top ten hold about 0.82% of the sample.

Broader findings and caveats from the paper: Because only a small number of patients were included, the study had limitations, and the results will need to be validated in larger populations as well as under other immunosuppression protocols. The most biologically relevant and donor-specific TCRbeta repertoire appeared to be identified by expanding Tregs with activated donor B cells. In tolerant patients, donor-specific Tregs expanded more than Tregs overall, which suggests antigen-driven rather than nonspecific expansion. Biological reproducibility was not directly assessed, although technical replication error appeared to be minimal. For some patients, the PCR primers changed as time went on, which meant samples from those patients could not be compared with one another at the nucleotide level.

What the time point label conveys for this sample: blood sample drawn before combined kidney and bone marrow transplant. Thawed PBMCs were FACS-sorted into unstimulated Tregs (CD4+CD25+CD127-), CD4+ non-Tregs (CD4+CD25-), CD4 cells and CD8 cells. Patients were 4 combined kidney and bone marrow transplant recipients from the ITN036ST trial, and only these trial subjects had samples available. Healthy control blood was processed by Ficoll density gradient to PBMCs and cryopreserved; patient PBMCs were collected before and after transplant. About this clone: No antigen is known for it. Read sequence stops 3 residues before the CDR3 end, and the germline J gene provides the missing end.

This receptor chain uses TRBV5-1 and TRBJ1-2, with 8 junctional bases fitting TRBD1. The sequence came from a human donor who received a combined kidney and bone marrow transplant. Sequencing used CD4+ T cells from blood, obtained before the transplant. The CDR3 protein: CASSLDRGYGYTF. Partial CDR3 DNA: TGCGCCAGCAGCCTCGACAGGGGATATGGC.